Listed here is a single T cell receptor (beta chain). The target antigen is unknown. V lost 6 bases, J lost 3 bases, and 9 bases stayed unmatched. Germline V gene data show CDR1 as ENHRY and CDR2 as SYGVKD. This CDR3 region has 15 residues. Peripheral blood and lesional scalp punch biopsies were taken from alopecia areata patients. Extraction of RNA preceded its reverse transcription into cDNA, which served as the sequencing template. Profiled with immunoSEQ multiplex PCR; TCRdb holds only in-frame clones, not every one. The sample has about 190,000 clones, 59% seen once. This specimen belongs to a study of CD8+ T cells in alopecia areata. Study-wide context: For the treated group, dosing was oral tofacitinib at 5 to 10 mg twice daily. Once tofacitinib had been taken for 6 to 18 months, 6 months off drug followed.

Study observations and caveats: Clonality exceeded that of normal scalp in lesional scalp, most notably in alopecia totalis/universalis.

The sequencing used CD4+ T cells sorted from blood, collected at week 0. The clonotype originates from a human donor with alopecia areata. The chain combines TRBV10-3 with TRBJ1-2; 8 bases agree with TRBD1. CDR3 region: CAIRKPGQEDYGYTF. The CDR3 nucleotides read TGTGCCATCAGGAAGCCGGGACAGGAGGACTATGGCTACACCTTC.